A selection of T cell receptor beta chains follows, all from one sample in a study of beta chain features in type 1 diabetes. Only in-frame clones appear in the TCRdb table, and some are missing; sequencing was by immunoSEQ multiplex PCR. Here the sample spans 680,000 or so clones, around 15% being singletons. Material for sequencing was naive CD4+ T cells from blood. Receptors were obtained from a young man with type 1 diabetes. The CDR3 runs from the conserved cysteine through the conserved F or W. D genes are given only for firm matches. Some rows have no size entry. The others give once, few or many, or a class for an expanded clone.

J gene	D gene	V gene	clone size	CDR3 protein	CDR3 DNA
TRBJ2-7	NA	TRBV7-2	few	CASSPQRDNYEQYF	TGTGCCAGCAGCCCCCAGAGAGACAACTACGAGCAGTACTTC
TRBJ2-7	NA	TRBV11-2	NA	CASSLDRGDEQYF	TGTGCCAGCAGCTTAGATCGAGGAGACGAGCAGTACTTC
TRBJ2-1	NA	TRBV11-2	NA	CASSPSIQFLLQFF	TGTGCCAGCAGCCCTTCTATACAGTTCCTCCTGCAGTTCTTC
TRBJ1-2	NA	TRBV18	few	CASSPQDAHGYTF	TGTGCCAGCTCACCGCAAGACGCCCATGGCTACACCTTC
TRBJ2-2	NA	TRBV10-3	few	CAISEGTAGAGELFF	TGTGCCATCAGTGAGGGAACGGCCGGGGCCGGGGAGCTGTTTTTT
TRBJ2-6	NA	TRBV5-8	few	CASSIRISGANVLTF	TGTGCCAGCAGCATCAGAATTTCTGGGGCCAACGTCCTGACTTTC
TRBJ1-3	NA	TRBV10-3	few	CAIRQGFAVYF	TGTGCCATCAGGCAGGGTTTTGCAGTATATTTT
TRBJ2-6	NA	TRBV19	few	CASNVGAAGANVLTF	TGTGCCAGTAACGTTGGGGCGGCCGGGGCCAACGTCCTGACTTTC
TRBJ2-7	NA	TRBV20-1	NA	CSASPYEQYF	TGCAGTGCTAGCCCCTACGAGCAGTACTTC
TRBJ2-3	NA	TRBV7-8	NA	CASSIDSWEDTQYF	TGTGCCAGCAGCATAGACAGTTGGGAAGATACGCAGTATTTT
TRBJ2-7	NA	TRBV7-8	few	CASTSLGAGDPYEQYF	TGTGCCAGCACCTCCCTCGGGGCAGGGGACCCCTACGAGCAGTACTTC
TRBJ1-2	TRBD1	TRBV7-9	few	CASSPTQGIYGYTF	TGTGCCAGCAGCCCAACACAGGGGATCTATGGCTACACCTTC
TRBJ2-7	TRBD2	TRBV25-1	few	CASSAVAGSSYEQYF	TGTGCCAGCAGTGCGGTAGCGGGAAGCTCCTACGAGCAGTACTTC
TRBJ1-6	TRBD1	TRBV5-4	few	CASSTPDRVTSPLHF	TGTGCCAGCAGCACGCCTGACAGGGTTACTTCACCCCTCCACTTT
TRBJ2-1	NA	TRBV27	NA	CASSPHGPSSYNEQFF	TGTGCCAGCAGTCCGCACGGTCCCAGCTCCTACAATGAGCAGTTCTTC
TRBJ1-5	NA	TRBV5-1	few	CASSLGGPSNQPQHF	TGCGCCAGCAGCTTGGGTGGACCGTCCAATCAGCCCCAGCATTTT
TRBJ1-2	NA	TRBV23-1	NA	CASSPGQANYGYTF	TGCGCCAGCAGTCCGGGCCAGGCTAACTATGGCTACACCTTC
TRBJ2-1	TRBD2	TRBV5-1	few	CASSPTSGGTNEQFF	TGCGCCAGCAGCCCTACTAGCGGGGGTACCAATGAGCAGTTCTTC
TRBJ1-1	NA	TRBV27	few	CASSPRGANTEAFF	TGTGCCAGCTCCCCTAGAGGAGCGAACACTGAAGCTTTCTTT
TRBJ2-3	TRBD1	TRBV15	few	CATSGRTGGADTQYF	TGTGCCACCAGCGGACGGACAGGGGGCGCAGATACGCAGTATTTT
TRBJ2-3	NA	TRBV7-9	NA	CASSEDFQTQYF	TGTGCCAGCAGCGAGGACTTCCAAACGCAGTATTTT
TRBJ1-1	NA	TRBV29-1	NA	CSVVAGVNTEAFF	TGCAGCGTTGTGGCAGGCGTGAACACTGAAGCTTTCTTT
TRBJ1-1	NA	TRBV30	NA	CAWSRRRGVTEAFF	TGTGCCTGGAGTAGAAGACGAGGGGTCACTGAAGCTTTCTTT
TRBJ1-2	NA	TRBV15	NA	CATSRKRAINYGYTF	TGTGCCACCAGCCGCAAGAGGGCGATTAACTATGGCTACACCTTC
TRBJ1-1	TRBD1	TRBV28	NA	CASSLVDRGNTEAFF	TGTGCCAGCAGTTTAGTGGACAGGGGGAACACTGAAGCTTTCTTT
TRBJ1-5	NA	TRBV7-9	NA	CASSLVQQPQHF	TGTGCCAGCAGCTTAGTACAACAGCCCCAGCATTTT
TRBJ2-7	TRBD2	TRBV2	NA	CASRPGTSGGPGMEQYF	TGTGCCAGCAGGCCCGGGACTAGCGGGGGGCCCGGTATGGAGCAGTACTTC
TRBJ2-7	NA	TRBV7-7	NA	CASSLEGRTYEQYF	TGTGCCAGCAGCTTAGAAGGGAGGACCTACGAGCAGTACTTC
TRBJ2-1	NA	TRBV29-1	few	CSVKEGGNEQFF	TGCAGCGTTAAAGAGGGAGGCAATGAGCAGTTCTTC
TRBJ2-7	TRBD1	TRBV7-6	few	CASSRDRHEQYF	TGTGCCAGCAGTCGGGACAGGCACGAGCAGTACTTC
TRBJ1-5	NA	TRBV7-2	few	CASSLAGREGQPQHF	TGTGCCAGCAGCTTAGCGGGCAGGGAAGGTCAGCCCCAGCATTTT
TRBJ1-2	NA	TRBV18	NA	CASSLATDYGYTF	TGTGCCAGCTCACTCGCGACCGACTATGGCTACACCTTC
TRBJ2-3	NA	TRBV7-8	few	CASSLRDTQYF	TGTGCCAGCAGCTTAAGGGATACGCAGTATTTT
TRBJ1-2	TRBD1	TRBV30	few	CAWKGQAPFYGYTF	TGTGCCTGGAAGGGACAGGCGCCCTTCTATGGCTACACCTTC
TRBJ2-3	NA	TRBV7-8	once	CASSATTDTQYF	TGTGCCAGCAGCGCCACCACAGATACGCAGTATTTT
TRBJ1-5	NA	TRBV6-6	NA	CATLIVPGLSNQPQHF	TGTGCCACCCTGATCGTCCCGGGGCTTAGCAATCAGCCCCAGCATTTT
TRBJ1-4	TRBD1	TRBV28	NA	CASSPGGSTNEKLFF	TGTGCCAGCAGTCCAGGGGGCTCAACTAATGAAAAACTGTTTTTT
TRBJ1-2	TRBD1	TRBV5-6	NA	CASSFDRGVHGYTF	TGTGCCAGCAGCTTTGACAGGGGTGTACATGGCTACACCTTC
TRBJ1-3	NA	TRBV7-7	NA	CASSPTGSSGNTIYF	TGTGCCAGCAGTCCCACAGGGAGCTCTGGAAACACCATATATTTT
TRBJ2-7	NA	TRBV28	NA	CASITGQGSYEQYF	TGTGCCAGCATTACAGGGCAGGGATCCTACGAGCAGTACTTC
TRBJ1-2	NA	TRBV20-1	NA	CSGGSNGYTF	TGCAGTGGAGGGAGTAATGGCTACACCTTC
TRBJ2-2	TRBD1	TRBV7-7	few	CASSLSPGTGTGELFF	TGTGCTAGCAGCTTATCCCCCGGGACAGGGACCGGGGAGCTGTTTTTT
TRBJ2-6	NA	TRBV10-3	NA	CAISDPTGSGANVLTF	TGTGCCATCAGTGACCCCACAGGGTCTGGGGCCAACGTCCTGACTTTC
TRBJ2-5	NA	TRBV29-1	NA	CSVDRDSRQETQYF	TGCAGCGTTGACCGCGACAGCAGACAAGAGACCCAGTACTTC
TRBJ2-5	NA	TRBV21-1	few	CASSPAPRGQETQYF	TGTGCCAGCTCCCCGGCGCCCAGGGGCCAAGAGACCCAGTACTTC
TRBJ1-4	NA	TRBV6-5	few	CASRPDRTTNEKLFF	TGTGCCAGCAGACCCGACAGGACAACTAATGAAAAACTGTTTTTT
TRBJ1-5	NA	TRBV7-2	few	CASSFDRGQPQHF	TGTGCCAGCAGCTTTGACCGGGGTCAGCCCCAGCATTTT
TRBJ1-4	NA	TRBV7-8	NA	CASSLVGSAQKLFF	TGTGCCAGCAGCTTAGTCGGTTCAGCCCAAAAACTGTTTTTT
TRBJ1-2	NA	TRBV7-9	few	CASSLTLFAEGGGHGYTF	TGTGCCAGCAGCTTAACATTATTTGCGGAGGGCGGAGGGCATGGCTACACCTTC
TRBJ1-1	NA	TRBV19	few	CASSIGRVRGAFF	TGTGCCAGTAGTATAGGAAGAGTGAGGGGAGCTTTCTTT
TRBJ1-2	NA	TRBV6-6	few	CASSPGVGGYTF	TGTGCCAGCTCCCCGGGCGTCGGTGGCTACACCTTC
TRBJ2-6	NA	TRBV6-5	few	CASHLSGANVLTF	TGTGCCAGCCACCTCTCTGGGGCCAACGTCCTGACTTTC
TRBJ2-7	TRBD2	TRBV27	NA	CASSLWEGAGEQYF	TGTGCCAGCAGTTTATGGGAGGGAGCCGGCGAGCAGTACTTC
TRBJ2-2	NA	TRBV5-1	few	CASSFGGSDGELFF	TGCGCCAGCAGCTTCGGCGGGTCCGACGGGGAGCTGTTTTTT
TRBJ2-7	NA	TRBV27	NA	CASSSPGEGGLSRYEQYF	TGTGCCAGCAGTTCCCCGGGAGAGGGGGGCCTATCCCGGTACGAGCAGTACTTC
TRBJ2-5	TRBD2	TRBV4-1	few	CASSQDRVTSGGETQYF	TGCGCCAGCAGCCAAGATCGAGTTACTAGCGGGGGAGAGACCCAGTACTTC